This T cell receptor (beta chain) was retrieved from a study of shared clonotypes between healthy human individuals. Points from the study as a whole: What rarefaction showed was incomplete sorted-subset sequencing despite large depth.

Repertoires were generated with immunoSEQ multiplex PCR, while TCRdb's copy carries only in-frame clones and drops some. The repertoire holds about 2,500,000 clones, 85% to 95% seen once, with 0.14% in the top ten. A note on this clone: Its antigen is undetermined.

There are 16 residues in the CDR3. Germline CDR1 SGHAT, CDR2 FQNNGV. The V gene end was trimmed by 1 base and the J gene end by 5 bases; junction bases not matched to a gene: 9. The V call is TRBV11-2, the J call TRBJ1-1; 8 bases align to TRBD1. Input material: naive CD4+ T cells sorted from blood. Subset described: CD45RA+ positively selected. The TCR was taken from a man aged 18 to 29 in good health. Here the CDR3 DNA reads TGTGCCAGCAGCTTAGTTTTCCAGGGGGCTGGTACTGAAGCTTTCTTT. It encodes CASSLVFQGAGTEAFF.